This T cell receptor (beta chain) emerged from a study of blood T cell repertoires in COVID-19. Study overall: Acute and convalescent COVID-19 samples came from the United States, Italy and Spain.

Trimming removed 0 bases from V and 9 bases from J; junction bases left unmatched: 7. Germline CDR1 reads GTSNPN; CDR2 reads SVGIG (reference sequence). The CDR3 has 14 residues. Sequenced by immunoSEQ multiplex PCR; TCRdb stores in-frame clones only, minus some. This sample has 100,000 to 150,000 clones, with around four fifths found just once. The V gene is TRBV30, the J gene TRBJ2-1, with 8 bases fitting TRBD2. The sequenced sample consisted of peripheral blood. This clonotype was obtained from a man between 60 and 75 years old with acute or convalescent COVID-19. The CDR3 sequence: CAWSVGTSVGEQFF. The CDR3 region has the DNA TGTGCCTGGAGTGTAGGGACTAGTGTTGGTGAGCAGTTCTTC.